This T cell receptor beta chain was recorded in a study of blood T cell repertoires in COVID-19. For the study at large: Spain, Italy and the United States supplied samples that represented acute and convalescent COVID-19. Sources were T cells, B-cell-depleted T cells, or PBMCs; the material itself was cDNA or gDNA.

Study processing details: Counts of nucleated cells, estimated from reference gene primer amplification, were obtained. Sequenced by immunoSEQ multiplex PCR; TCRdb stores in-frame clones only, minus some. That table furnishes V, J and clone size, whereas the DNA furnished D and trimming. The profile shows fewer than 200,000 clones, about four fifths of them singletons. Germline lookup yields CDR1 KGHDR and CDR2 SFDVKD. This CDR3 is 14 amino acids long. V was clipped by 4 bases and J by 3 bases, with 12 bases between them. The chain links TRBV24-1 to TRBJ2-7; maybe TRBD2 (6 bases). The specimen was peripheral blood. The sequence came from an older woman who had recovered from COVID-19. The CDR3 bases are TGTGCCACCAGTGACGCGGGGCCTCACTACGAGCAGTACTTC. It yields the protein CATSDAGPHYEQYF.